These 20 T cell receptor beta chains originate from one sample sequenced in a study of early T cells in non-severe SARS-CoV-2 infection (dated by TCRdb to about 2021). Libraries came from 5' RACE. TCRdb shows the sequencer as NextSeq 500. The raw public reads went through TCRdb reprocessing: fastp at Q25, MiXCR clone calling, in-frame beta chains kept. Entries are consolidated by CDR3 protein sequence, retaining the most common genes and DNA. For this sample the table gives tens of thousands of distinct CDR3 sequences, of which 9.5% were detected only once. Of the sample, about 5.6% falls within the top ten clones. What was sequenced was whole blood. The receptors were gathered from an adult who was a healthcare worker with PCR-confirmed SARS-CoV-2 infection or an uninfected control (not recorded which).

This chain links TRBV7-2 with TRBJ2-3; D is perhaps TRBD1 (5 bases). This CDR3 comprises 17 residues. Germline CDR1 and CDR2: SGHTA and FQGNSA. The germline V and J ends were trimmed by 5 bases and 3 bases, with 21 bases remaining between them. The CDR3 loop reads CASSPSSRVFGTDTQYF. The CDR3 DNA sequence: TGTGCCAGCAGCCCCTCTTCCAGGGTATTTGGGACAGATACGCAGTATTTT.

Here the CDR3 DNA reads TGCAGCGTTGAAAGGGACAGCCTTTCCGAGCAGTACTTC. It is translated as CSVERDSLSEQYF. This chain joins TRBV29-1 and TRBJ2-7; 7 bases line up with TRBD1. J was trimmed by 6 bases and V by 2 bases; bases with no gene match: 7. Looked up from germline, CDR1 is SQVTM and CDR2 is ANQGSEA. CDR3 length: 13 amino acids.

This clonotype occurred many times. The V gene is TRBV19, the J gene TRBJ2-7; D remains unclear. This CDR3 region has 15 residues. CDR1 and CDR2 from the germline V gene are LNHDA and SQIVND (reference sequence). V was clipped by 6 bases and J by 3 bases, with 18 bases between them. CDR3 coding DNA: TGTGCCAGTAGACAATCACCCGGTTCCTACTACGAGCAGTACTTC. Residues: CASRQSPGSYYEQYF.

This clonotype was counted ten times or more. The V call is TRBV19, the J call TRBJ2-7, with unresolved D. The V end was cut by 3 bases, the J end by 1 base, with 13 bases between. This CDR3 has 15 residues. Germline CDR1 is LNHDA and CDR2 is SQIVND (reference sequence). The DNA for the CDR3 is TGTGCCAGTAGTATTGGCTCCGGAAGTTCCTACGAGCAGTACTTC. This encodes CASSIGSGSSYEQYF.

This clonotype was picked up many times. The chain uses TRBV5-8 and TRBJ2-3; 13 nucleotides align to TRBD2. The V gene end was trimmed by 8 bases and the J gene end by 6 bases; junction bases not matched to a gene: 6. The CDR3 spans 14 residues. CDR1 and CDR2 from the germline V gene are SGHTS and YDEGEE. CDR3 protein: CASRTSGGTDTQYF. Written as DNA, the CDR3 is TGTGCCAGTCGGACTAGCGGGGGAACGGATACGCAGTATTTT. Full variable domain (rest looked up from reference TRBV5-8 and TRBJ2-3): EAGVTQSPTHLIKTRGQQATLRCSPISGHTSVYWYQQALGLGLQFLLWYDEGEERNRGNFPPRFSGRQFPNYSSELNVNALELEDSALYLCASRTSGGTDTQYFGPGTRLTVL.

In its sample, this clonotype was seen many times. The rearrangement uses TRBV5-1 and TRBJ1-5; 7 bases map to TRBD1. Per germline, CDR1 SGHRS and CDR2 YFSETQ. V lost 4 bases, J lost 5 bases, and 6 bases stayed unmatched. The CDR3 sequence is 14 residues long. In DNA form, the CDR3 reads TGCGCCAGCAGCCCGCAGGGGGAGGATCAGCCCCAGCATTTT. Its translation is CASSPQGEDQPQHF.

Many counts were recorded for this clonotype. This rearrangement joins TRBV7-6 to TRBJ2-1; 7 positions agree with TRBD1. Germline-derived CDR1 and CDR2 are SGHVS and FNYEAQ. Trimming removed 6 bases from V and 6 bases from J; junction bases left unmatched: 5. This CDR3 comprises 13 residues. This chain's CDR3 is CASSSDRVNEQFF. The CDR3 DNA sequence: TGTGCCAGCAGTTCTGACAGGGTCAATGAGCAGTTCTTC.

Only a few counts were recorded for this clonotype. The V and J genes are TRBV6-1 and TRBJ2-3; 9 nucleotides agree with TRBD1. V trimming: 8 bases; J trimming: 0 bases; junction bases outside the gene matches: 12. There are 17 residues in the CDR3. Per the germline V gene, CDR1 is MNHNS and CDR2 is SASEGT. The CDR3 spells CASSFLDRGASTDTQYF. In DNA, the CDR3 is TGTGCCAGCTCCTTTTTGGACAGGGGCGCAAGCACAGATACGCAGTATTTT.

V is TRBV25-1 and J is TRBJ2-3, with D perhaps TRBD2 (5 bases). Germline V lookup: CDR1 MGHDK, CDR2 SYGVNS. The CDR3 consists of 12 residues. Trimming took off 2 bases at V and 8 bases at J, with 8 bases between the two ends. This chain's CDR3 is CASSEEGGTQYF. As DNA, the CDR3 is TGTGCCAGCAGTGAAGAGGGTGGTACGCAGTATTTT.

The chain links TRBV11-2 to TRBJ2-3; TRBD2 matches 8 bases. CDR3 length equals 15 residues. In germline, CDR1 is SGHAT, CDR2 FQNNGV. Trimming cost V 3 bases and J 6 bases; bases outside gene matches: 8. The CDR3 nucleotides read TGTGCCAGCAGCTTGGGAGGACTAGCCGGTGATACGCAGTATTTT. The encoded protein is CASSLGGLAGDTQYF.

This clonotype was counted many times. This CDR3 is CASSQEGTSAETQYF. DNA for the CDR3: TGCGCCAGCAGCCAAGAAGGGACTAGCGCAGAGACCCAGTACTTC. This chain connects TRBV4-3 to TRBJ2-5; 10 bases line up with TRBD2. Germline loops: CDR1 LGHNA, CDR2 YSLEER. With V trimmed by 0 bases and J by 4 bases, 2 bases remained unmatched. This CDR3 has 15 residues.

This clonotype was seen ten or more times. This sequence joins TRBV20-1 and TRBJ2-3; no definite D call. Trimming took 5 bases from V and 6 from J, leaving 15 bases between them. Looked up from germline, CDR1 is DFQATT and CDR2 is SNEGSKA (reference sequence). CDR3 length equals 13 residues. CDR3 sequence reads: CSAVIQAGDTQYF. CDR3 bases: TGCAGTGCTGTCATCCAGGCCGGGGATACGCAGTATTTT.

This clonotype was observed a handful of times. The rearrangement links TRBV20-1 to TRBJ1-6, with TRBD1 matching over 9 bases. CDR1 and CDR2 from the germline V gene are DFQATT and SNEGSKA (reference sequence). The trim removed 0 bases at V and 9 bases at J, leaving 6 bases unmatched. The CDR3 has 15 residues. In nucleotides, the CDR3 is TGCAGTGCTAGAGATTGGACAGGGGCAGGTTCACCCCTCCACTTT. It translates to CSARDWTGAGSPLHF.

This sequence joins TRBV6-5 and TRBJ1-1; D uncertain. This CDR3 region has 11 residues. Trimming stripped 0 bases from V and 10 bases from J, with 6 bases between. Germline values: CDR1 MNHEY, CDR2 SVGAGI. In DNA form, the CDR3 reads TGTGCCAGCAGTTACTCAACAAGAGCTTTCTTT. This encodes CASSYSTRAFF.

Ten or more counts support this clonotype. J is TRBJ2-7 and V is TRBV25-1, with D possibly matching TRBD2 (6 bases). The CDR3 runs to 13 residues. Germline CDR1 is MGHDK and CDR2 is SYGVNS. V gave up 5 bases and J gave up 1 base, with 9 bases separating them. The CDR3 here is CASSRGGSYEQYF. CDR3 nucleotide sequence: TGTGCCAGCAGTAGGGGAGGATCCTACGAGCAGTACTTC.

The sample holds one count of this clonotype. This chain joins TRBV7-2 and TRBJ2-5; tentative D call: TRBD2 (6 bases). V gave up 0 bases and J gave up 1 base, with 6 bases separating them. The CDR3 contains 14 residues. Germline-derived CDR1 and CDR2 are SGHTA and FQGNSA. The CDR3 nucleotides read TGTGCCAGCAGCTTAGCTAGCGGCCAAGAGACCCAGTACTTC. This codes for CASSLASGQETQYF. The full variable domain, completed using reference TRBV7-2 and TRBJ2-5, is GAGVSQSPSNKVTEKGKDVELRCDPISGHTALYWYRQSLGQGLEFLIYFQGNSAPDKSGLPSDRFSAERTGGSVSTLTIQRTQQEDSAVYLCASSLASGQETQYFGPGTRLLVL.

The genes are TRBV11-2 and TRBJ2-1; a weak D match, TRBD1 (5 bases). The CDR3 has 16 amino acids. Between the trimmed V and J ends, which lost 4 bases and 3 bases, there was a span of 16 bases. In germline, CDR1 is SGHAT, CDR2 FQNNGV. This CDR3 is CASSSSLDILYNEQFF. Here the CDR3 DNA reads TGTGCCAGCAGCTCCAGCTTGGACATACTCTACAATGAGCAGTTCTTC.

The sample holds many counts of this clonotype. V and J are TRBV20-1 and TRBJ2-5; D perhaps matches TRBD2 (5 bases). Germline lookup yields CDR1 DFQATT and CDR2 SNEGSKA (reference sequence). V lost 5 bases and J 9 bases, leaving 19 bases between the germline ends. The CDR3 consists of 13 residues. This chain's CDR3 is CSAAPEGDWAQYF. The CDR3 DNA reads TGCAGTGCTGCACCAGAGGGTGATTGGGCCCAGTACTTC.

This clonotype was observed many times. This chain links TRBV11-2 with TRBJ2-3, with TRBD1 identical over 7 bases. Germline CDR1 is SGHAT and CDR2 is FQNNGV. The CDR3 runs 15 residues. V dropped 4 bases and J dropped 3; count of bases not matched to a gene: 7. The CDR3 reads CASSSERGPTDTQYF. The CDR3 DNA reads as TGTGCCAGCAGCTCCGAGAGGGGGCCAACAGATACGCAGTATTTT.

The chain recombines TRBV5-1 with TRBJ1-5; weak D call: TRBD1 (6 bases). The CDR3 has 14 amino acids. Trimming pared 4 bases from V and 5 bases from J, leaving 13 bases between. The germline gives CDR1 SGHRS, CDR2 YFSETQ. CDR3: CASSLGGQDQPQHF. CDR3 nucleotide sequence: TGCGCCAGCAGCCTCGGGGGGCAGGATCAGCCCCAGCATTTT.